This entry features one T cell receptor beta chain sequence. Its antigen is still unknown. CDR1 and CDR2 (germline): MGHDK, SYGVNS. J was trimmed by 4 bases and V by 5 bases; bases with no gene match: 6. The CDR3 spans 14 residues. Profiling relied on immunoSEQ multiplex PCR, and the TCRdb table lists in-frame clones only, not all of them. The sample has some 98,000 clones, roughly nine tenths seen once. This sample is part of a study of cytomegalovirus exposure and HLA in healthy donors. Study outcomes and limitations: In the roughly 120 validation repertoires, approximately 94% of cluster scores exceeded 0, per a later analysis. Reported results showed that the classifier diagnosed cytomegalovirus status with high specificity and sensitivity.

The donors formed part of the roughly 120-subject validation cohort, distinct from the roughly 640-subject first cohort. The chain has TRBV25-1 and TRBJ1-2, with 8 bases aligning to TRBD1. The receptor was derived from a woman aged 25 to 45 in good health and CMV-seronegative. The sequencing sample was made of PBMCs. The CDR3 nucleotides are TGTGCCAGCAGTCGGACAGGGAAGGTCTATGGCTACACCTTC. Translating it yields CASSRTGKVYGYTF.